The 6 T cell receptor beta chains given below trace back to one sample, sequenced in a study of PD-L1 blockade in urothelial cancer. As for time point: peripheral blood 6 weeks after treatment start. Using immunoSEQ multiplex PCR, the repertoire was profiled, and TCRdb retains in-frame clones only, with some absent. The sample consists of about 76,000 clones, less than 95% of them appearing once. The specimen comprised PBMCs, sampled around atezolizumab (anti-PD-L1) treatment. The receptor source for this set is an elderly woman with urothelial cancer.

This clone was seen a handful of times. The genes are TRBV28 and TRBJ2-7, with D perhaps TRBD2 (5 bases). Germline V lookup: CDR1 MDHEN, CDR2 SYDVKM. This CDR3 spans 15 amino acids. The V end was cut by 7 bases, the J end by 2 bases, with 18 bases between. The CDR3 DNA sequence: TGTGCCAGCATGAGGTCAGGAGCGGCCGCCTACGAGCAGTACTTC. This translates into CASMRSGAAAYEQYF.

This clone was counted once. This chain connects TRBV18 to TRBJ2-2; 11 bases fit TRBD1. The trim removed 6 bases at V and 1 base at J, leaving 1 base unmatched. The CDR3 is made up of 15 amino acids. CDR1 KGHSH and CDR2 LQKENI come from the germline V gene. The CDR3 is CASSGQGENTGELFF. CDR3 sequence (DNA): TGTGCCAGCTCGGGACAGGGGGAGAACACCGGGGAGCTGTTTTTT.

The V and J genes are TRBV7-6 and TRBJ1-5, with D maybe TRBD1 (5 bases). V was shortened by 5 bases and J by 4 bases, with 12 bases between the two germline ends. The CDR3 runs to 14 residues. Germline assignment: CDR1 SGHVS and CDR2 FNYEAQ. The DNA of the CDR3 is TGTGCCAGCAGCCCCGGTCAGGGTAATCAGCCCCAGCATTTT. Its translation is CASSPGQGNQPQHF.

V gene TRBV25-1 combines with J gene TRBJ2-1; the match to TRBD1 covers 10 bases. Looked up from germline, CDR1 is MGHDK and CDR2 is SYGVNS. The CDR3 loop spans 15 amino acids. V shed 4 bases, J shed 8 bases, and the junction held 8 bases outside the gene matches. DNA for the CDR3: TGTGCCAGCAGTGCCCCGACAGGGGGCCTTTATGAGCAGTTCTTC. Translated, it gives CASSAPTGGLYEQFF. Full variable domain (outside the CDR3, taken from reference TRBV25-1 and TRBJ2-1): EADIYQTPRYLVIGTGKKITLECSQTMGHDKMYWYQQDPGMELHLIHYSYGVNSTEKGDLSSESTVSRIRTEHFPLTLESARPSHTSQYLCASSAPTGGLYEQFFGPGTRLTVL.

V usage is TRBV5-1 and J usage is TRBJ2-1, with TRBD2 matching over 11 bases. The V gene's germline CDR1 is SGHRS and CDR2 YFSETQ. J gave up 5 bases and V 7 bases, and 8 bases lay outside the gene matches. The CDR3 spans 15 residues. CDR3 protein: CASELAGGLNNEQFF. The CDR3 DNA follows: TGCGCCAGCGAATTAGCGGGAGGGTTGAACAATGAGCAGTTCTTC.

This rearrangement joins TRBV21-1 to TRBJ1-3; whether TRBD1, the table's D call, matches the DNA was not checked. TRBV21-1 is a recognized pseudogene. The CDR3 runs to 18 residues. The CDR3 DNA sequence: TGTGCCAGCAGCAAAGTTTGGACAGGCACGGGCTCTGGAAACACCATATATTTT. It yields the protein CASSKVWTGTGSGNTIYF.